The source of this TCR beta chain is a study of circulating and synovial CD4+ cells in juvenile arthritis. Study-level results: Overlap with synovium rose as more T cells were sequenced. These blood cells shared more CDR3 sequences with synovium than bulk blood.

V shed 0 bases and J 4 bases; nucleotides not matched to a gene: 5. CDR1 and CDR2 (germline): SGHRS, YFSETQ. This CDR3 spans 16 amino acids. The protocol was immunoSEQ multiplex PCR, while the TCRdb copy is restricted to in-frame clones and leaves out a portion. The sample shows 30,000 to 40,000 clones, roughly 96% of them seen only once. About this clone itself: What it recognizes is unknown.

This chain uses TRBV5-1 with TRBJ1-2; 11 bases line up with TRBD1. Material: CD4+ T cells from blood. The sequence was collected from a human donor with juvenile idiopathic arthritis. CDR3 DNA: TGCGCCAGCAGCTTGGCCCGCGGGACAGGGGGCTATGGCTACACCTTC. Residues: CASSLARGTGGYGYTF.